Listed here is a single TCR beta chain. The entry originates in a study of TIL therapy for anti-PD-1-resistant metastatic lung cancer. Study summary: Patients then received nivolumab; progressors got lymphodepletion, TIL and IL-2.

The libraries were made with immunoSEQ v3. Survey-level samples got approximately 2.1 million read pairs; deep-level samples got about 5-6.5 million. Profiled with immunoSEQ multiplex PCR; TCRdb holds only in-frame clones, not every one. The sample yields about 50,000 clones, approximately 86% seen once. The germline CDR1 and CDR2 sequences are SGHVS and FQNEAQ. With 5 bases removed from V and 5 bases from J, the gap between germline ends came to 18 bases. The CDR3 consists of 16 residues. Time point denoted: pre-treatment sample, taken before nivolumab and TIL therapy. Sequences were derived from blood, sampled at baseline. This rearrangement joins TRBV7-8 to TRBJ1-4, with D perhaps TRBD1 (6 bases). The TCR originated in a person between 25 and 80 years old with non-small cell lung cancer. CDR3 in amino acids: CASSPRSVTGNEKLFF. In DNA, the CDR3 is TGTGCCAGCAGCCCCCGGAGTGTTACAGGGAATGAAAAACTGTTTTTT.